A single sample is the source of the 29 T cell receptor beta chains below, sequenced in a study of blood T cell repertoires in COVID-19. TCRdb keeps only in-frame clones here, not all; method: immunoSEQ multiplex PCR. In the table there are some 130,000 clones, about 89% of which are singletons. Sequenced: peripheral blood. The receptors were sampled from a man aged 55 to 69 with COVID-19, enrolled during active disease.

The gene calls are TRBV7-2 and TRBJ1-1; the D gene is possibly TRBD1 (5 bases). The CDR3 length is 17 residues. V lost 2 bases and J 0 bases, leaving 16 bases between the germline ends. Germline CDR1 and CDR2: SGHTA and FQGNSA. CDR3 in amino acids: CASSLKGPGFMNTEAFF. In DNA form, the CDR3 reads TGTGCCAGCAGCTTAAAGGGGCCAGGGTTCATGAACACTGAAGCTTTCTTT.

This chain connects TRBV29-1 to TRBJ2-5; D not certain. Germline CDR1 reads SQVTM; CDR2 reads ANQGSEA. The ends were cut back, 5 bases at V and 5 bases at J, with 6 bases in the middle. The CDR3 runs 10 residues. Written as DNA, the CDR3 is TGCAGCGTTTTCGAGGAGACCCAGTACTTC. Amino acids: CSVFEETQYF.

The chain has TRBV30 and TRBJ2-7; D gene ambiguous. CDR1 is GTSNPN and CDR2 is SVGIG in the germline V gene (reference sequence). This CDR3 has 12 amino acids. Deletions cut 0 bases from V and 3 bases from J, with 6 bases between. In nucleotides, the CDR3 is TGTGCCTGGAGTGTTGGCAGCTACGAGCAGTACTTC. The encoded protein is CAWSVGSYEQYF.

The DNA for the CDR3 is TGTGCCAGCAGCTTGGGGGGGGGCCGGGCAAATACGCAGTATTTT. It translates to CASSLGGGRANTQYF. The J gene is TRBJ2-3, the V gene TRBV5-4, with D maybe TRBD2 (7 bases). The CDR3 consists of 15 residues. Trimming left V 0 bases short and J 7 bases short, with 15 bases between. The germline V gene encodes CDR1 SGHNT and CDR2 YYREEE (reference sequence).

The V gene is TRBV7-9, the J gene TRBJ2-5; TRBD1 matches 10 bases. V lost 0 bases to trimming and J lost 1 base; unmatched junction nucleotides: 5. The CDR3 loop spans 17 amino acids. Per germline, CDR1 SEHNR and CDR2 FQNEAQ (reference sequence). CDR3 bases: TGTGCCAGCAGCTTAGCGCTAGGGACAGGGGCCCAAGAGACCCAGTACTTC. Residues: CASSLALGTGAQETQYF.

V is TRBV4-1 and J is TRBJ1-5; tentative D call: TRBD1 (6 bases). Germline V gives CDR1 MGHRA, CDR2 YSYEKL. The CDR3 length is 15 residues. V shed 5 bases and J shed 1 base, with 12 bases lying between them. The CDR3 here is CASSFRDTSNQPQHF. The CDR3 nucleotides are TGCGCCAGCAGCTTCCGGGACACGAGCAATCAGCCCCAGCATTTT.

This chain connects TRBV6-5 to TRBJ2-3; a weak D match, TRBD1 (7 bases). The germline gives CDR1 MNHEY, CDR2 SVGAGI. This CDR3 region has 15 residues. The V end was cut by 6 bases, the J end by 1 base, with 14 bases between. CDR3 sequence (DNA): TGTGCCAGCAGGGACGACAGGGAGGGCACAGATACGCAGTATTTT. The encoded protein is CASRDDREGTDTQYF.

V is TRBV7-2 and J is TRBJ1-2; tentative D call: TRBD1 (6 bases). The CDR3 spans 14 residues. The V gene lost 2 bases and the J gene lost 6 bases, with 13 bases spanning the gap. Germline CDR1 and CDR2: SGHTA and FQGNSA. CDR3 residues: CASSLMGAGDGYTF. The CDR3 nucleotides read TGTGCCAGCAGCTTAATGGGGGCGGGTGATGGCTACACCTTC. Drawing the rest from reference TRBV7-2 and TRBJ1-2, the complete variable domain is GAGVSQSPSNKVTEKGKDVELRCDPISGHTALYWYRQSLGQGLEFLIYFQGNSAPDKSGLPSDRFSAERTGGSVSTLTIQRTQQEDSAVYLCASSLMGAGDGYTFGSGTRLTVV.

Written as DNA, the CDR3 is TGTGCCAGTAGTACGACAGGTGCCTACGAGCAGTACTTC. It translates to CASSTTGAYEQYF. The chain employs TRBV19 and TRBJ2-7; TRBD1 is a possible D gene (6 bases). V was clipped by 4 bases and J by 2 bases, with 9 bases between them. The CDR3 loop spans 13 amino acids. The germline V gene has CDR1 LNHDA and CDR2 SQIVND (reference sequence).

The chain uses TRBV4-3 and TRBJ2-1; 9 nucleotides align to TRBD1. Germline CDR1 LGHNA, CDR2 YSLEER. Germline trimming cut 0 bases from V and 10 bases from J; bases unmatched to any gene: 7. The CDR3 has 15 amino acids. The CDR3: CASSQEATGGREQFF. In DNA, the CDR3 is TGCGCCAGCAGCCAAGAGGCGACAGGGGGTAGGGAGCAGTTCTTC.

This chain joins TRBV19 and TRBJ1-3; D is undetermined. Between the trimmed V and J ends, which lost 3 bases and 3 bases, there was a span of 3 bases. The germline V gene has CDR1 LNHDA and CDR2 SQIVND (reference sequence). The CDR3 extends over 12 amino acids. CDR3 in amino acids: CASSIVGNTIYF. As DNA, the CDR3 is TGTGCCAGTAGTATCGTTGGAAACACCATATATTTT.

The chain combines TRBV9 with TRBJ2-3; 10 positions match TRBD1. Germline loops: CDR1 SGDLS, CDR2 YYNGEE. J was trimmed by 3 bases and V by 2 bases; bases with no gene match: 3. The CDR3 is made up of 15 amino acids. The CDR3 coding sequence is TGTGCCAGCAGCGTCGGGACAGGGGTGACAGATACGCAGTATTTT. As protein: CASSVGTGVTDTQYF.

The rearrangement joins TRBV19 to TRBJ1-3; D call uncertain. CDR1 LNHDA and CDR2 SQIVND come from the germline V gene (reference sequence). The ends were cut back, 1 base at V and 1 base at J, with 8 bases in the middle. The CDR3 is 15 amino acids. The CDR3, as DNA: TGTGCCAGTAGTATAGGAGGGCGATCTGGAAACACCATATATTTT. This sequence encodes CASSIGGRSGNTIYF.

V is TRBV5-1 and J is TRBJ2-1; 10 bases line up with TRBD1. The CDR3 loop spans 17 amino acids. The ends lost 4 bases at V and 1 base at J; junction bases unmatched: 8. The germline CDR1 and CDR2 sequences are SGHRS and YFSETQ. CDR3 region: CASSAGRDRGSYNEQFF. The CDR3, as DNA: TGCGCCAGCAGCGCGGGGAGGGACAGGGGATCCTACAATGAGCAGTTCTTC.

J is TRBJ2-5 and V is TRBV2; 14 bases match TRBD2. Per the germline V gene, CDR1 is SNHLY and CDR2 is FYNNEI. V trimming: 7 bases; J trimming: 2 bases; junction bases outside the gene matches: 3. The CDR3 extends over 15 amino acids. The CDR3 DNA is TGTGCCAGCAAGTGGACTAGCGGGGGGCAAGAGACCCAGTACTTC. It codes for CASKWTSGGQETQYF.

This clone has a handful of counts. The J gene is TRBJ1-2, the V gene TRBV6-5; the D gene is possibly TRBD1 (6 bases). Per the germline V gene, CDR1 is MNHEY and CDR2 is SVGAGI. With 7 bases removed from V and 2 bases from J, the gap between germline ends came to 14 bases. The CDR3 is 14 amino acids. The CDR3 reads CASNPTGPNYGYTF. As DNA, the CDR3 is TGTGCCAGCAACCCGACAGGACCCAACTATGGCTACACCTTC.

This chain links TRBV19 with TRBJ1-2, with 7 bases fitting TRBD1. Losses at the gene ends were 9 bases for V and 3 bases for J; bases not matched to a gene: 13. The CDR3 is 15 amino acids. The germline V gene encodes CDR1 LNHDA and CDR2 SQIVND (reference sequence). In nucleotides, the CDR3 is TGTGCCAGCAGAGCCGGGGGACAGCCGGACTATGGCTACACCTTC. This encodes CASRAGGQPDYGYTF. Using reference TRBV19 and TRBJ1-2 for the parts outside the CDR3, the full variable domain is DGGITQSPKYLFRKEGQNVTLSCEQNLNHDAMYWYRQDPGQGLRLIYYSQIVNDFQKGDIAEGYSVSREKKESFPLTVTSAQKNPTAFYLCASRAGGQPDYGYTFGSGTRLTVV.

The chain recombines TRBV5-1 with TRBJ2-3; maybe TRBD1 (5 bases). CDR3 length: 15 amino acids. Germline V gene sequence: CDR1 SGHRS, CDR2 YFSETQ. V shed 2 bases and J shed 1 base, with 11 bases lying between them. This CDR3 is CASSFVQGGTDTQYF. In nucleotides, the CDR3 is TGCGCCAGCAGCTTCGTTCAGGGCGGCACAGATACGCAGTATTTT.

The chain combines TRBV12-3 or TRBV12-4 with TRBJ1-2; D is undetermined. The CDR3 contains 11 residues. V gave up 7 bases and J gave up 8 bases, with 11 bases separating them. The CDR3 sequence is CASNEERGYTF. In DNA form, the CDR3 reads TGTGCCAGCAATGAAGAACGGGGCTACACCTTC.

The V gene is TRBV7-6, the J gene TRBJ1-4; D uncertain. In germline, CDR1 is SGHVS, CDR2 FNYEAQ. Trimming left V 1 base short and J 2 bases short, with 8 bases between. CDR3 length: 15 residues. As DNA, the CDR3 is TGTGCCAGCAGCTTAGGTGGAGGGACTAATGAAAAACTGTTTTTT. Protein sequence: CASSLGGGTNEKLFF.

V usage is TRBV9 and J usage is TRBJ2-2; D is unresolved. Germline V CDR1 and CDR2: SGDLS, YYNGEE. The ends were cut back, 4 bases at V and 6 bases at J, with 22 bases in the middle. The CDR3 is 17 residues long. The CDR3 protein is CASSPRGPVGRAGELFF. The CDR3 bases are TGTGCCAGCAGCCCGAGAGGTCCAGTCGGCCGCGCCGGGGAGCTGTTTTTT. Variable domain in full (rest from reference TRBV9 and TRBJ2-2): DSGVTQTPKHLITATGQRVTLRCSPRSGDLSVYWYQQSLDQGLQFLIQYYNGEERAKGNILERFSAQQFPDLHSELNLSSLELGDSALYFCASSPRGPVGRAGELFFGEGSRLTVL.

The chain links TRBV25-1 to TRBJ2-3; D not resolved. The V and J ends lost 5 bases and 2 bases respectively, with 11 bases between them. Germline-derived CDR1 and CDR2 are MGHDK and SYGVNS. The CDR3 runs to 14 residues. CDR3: CASSSPPPTDTQYF. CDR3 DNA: TGTGCCAGCAGTTCTCCCCCCCCCACAGATACGCAGTATTTT.

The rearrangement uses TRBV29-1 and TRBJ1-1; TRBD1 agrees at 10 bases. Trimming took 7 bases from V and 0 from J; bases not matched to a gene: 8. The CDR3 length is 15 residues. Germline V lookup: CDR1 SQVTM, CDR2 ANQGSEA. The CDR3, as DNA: TGCAGCGCCGCGGGACAGGGGTCCATGAACACTGAAGCTTTCTTT. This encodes CSAAGQGSMNTEAFF.

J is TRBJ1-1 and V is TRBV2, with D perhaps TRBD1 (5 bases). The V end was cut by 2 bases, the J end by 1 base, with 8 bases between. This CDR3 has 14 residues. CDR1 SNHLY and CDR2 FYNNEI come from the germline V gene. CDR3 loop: CASSEYGQNTEAFF. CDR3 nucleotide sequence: TGTGCCAGCAGTGAATATGGACAGAACACTGAAGCTTTCTTT.

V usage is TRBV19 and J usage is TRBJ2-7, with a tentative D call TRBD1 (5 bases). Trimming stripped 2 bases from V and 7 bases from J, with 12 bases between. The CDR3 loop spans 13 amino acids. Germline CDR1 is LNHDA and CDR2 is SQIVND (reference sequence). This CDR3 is CASSIQGLREQYF. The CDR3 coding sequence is TGTGCCAGTAGTATACAGGGCCTACGGGAGCAGTACTTC.

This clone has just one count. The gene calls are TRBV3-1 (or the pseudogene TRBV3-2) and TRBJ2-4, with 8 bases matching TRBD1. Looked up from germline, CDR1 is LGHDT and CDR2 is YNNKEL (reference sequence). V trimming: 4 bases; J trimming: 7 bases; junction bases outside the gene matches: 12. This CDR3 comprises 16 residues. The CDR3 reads CASSLLGPGQGNIQYF. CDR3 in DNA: TGTGCCAGCAGCCTCCTCGGACCCGGACAGGGTAACATTCAGTACTTC.

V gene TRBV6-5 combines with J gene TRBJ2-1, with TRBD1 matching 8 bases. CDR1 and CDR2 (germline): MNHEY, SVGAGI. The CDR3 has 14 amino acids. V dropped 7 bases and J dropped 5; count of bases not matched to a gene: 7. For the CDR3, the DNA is TGTGCCAGCACCCCAGGGGGCCACCACAATGAGCAGTTCTTC. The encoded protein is CASTPGGHHNEQFF.

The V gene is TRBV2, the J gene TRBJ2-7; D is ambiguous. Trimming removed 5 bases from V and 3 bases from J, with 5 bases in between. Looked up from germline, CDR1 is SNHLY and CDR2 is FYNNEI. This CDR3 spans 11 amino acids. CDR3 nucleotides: TGTGCCAGCAGTCCCGTCTACGAGCAGTACTTC. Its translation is CASSPVYEQYF.

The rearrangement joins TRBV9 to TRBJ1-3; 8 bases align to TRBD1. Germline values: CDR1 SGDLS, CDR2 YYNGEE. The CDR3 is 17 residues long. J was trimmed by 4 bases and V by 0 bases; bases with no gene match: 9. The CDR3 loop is CASSVAPTGARGNTIYF. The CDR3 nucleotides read TGTGCCAGCAGCGTAGCTCCGACAGGGGCAAGAGGAAACACCATATATTTT.